The clone carrying this T cell receptor (beta chain) was counted only a few times. One entry per CDR3 protein results from TCRdb running MiXCR on the 5' RACE reads. The sample shows some 320,000 distinct CDR3 sequences, more than 9% of them seen only once. The sample originates from a study of identical twins. This sample was shared with a second study, whose subject was yellow fever vaccine responses in identical twins.

The sample comprised CD8+ T cells sorted from blood. This clonotype was obtained from a woman under 30 in good health.

The CDR3: CASSPTPRGSQETQYF. The CDR3 region has the DNA TGCGCCAGCAGCCCCACGCCCAGGGGCAGTCAAGAGACCCAGTACTTC. The chain links TRBV4-1 to TRBJ2-5; possible D gene TRBD1, 6 bases. CDR1 and CDR2 (germline): MGHRA, YSYEKL. The CDR3 extends over 16 amino acids. V shed 4 bases and J shed 2 bases, with 17 bases lying between them.